This T cell receptor (beta chain) was observed in a study of blood T cell repertoires in COVID-19. On the study more broadly: Samples representing acute and convalescent COVID-19 were sourced from the United States, Italy and Spain.

This CDR3 is 16 amino acids long. Per the germline V gene, CDR1 is MNHNS and CDR2 is SASEGT. Trimming cost V 4 bases and J 2 bases; bases outside gene matches: 8. Methods used by the authors: Amplification of reference gene primers was used by the study to estimate nucleated cell counts. Clones were sequenced by immunoSEQ multiplex PCR, and TCRdb holds only the in-frame ones, with some missing. V, J and clone size reflect that table, while D and trimming were determined from the DNA. In the table there are 10,000 to 15,000 clones, about 88% of which are singletons. The sequenced sample consisted of peripheral blood. This clonotype was obtained from a woman between 55 and 75 years old with active COVID-19. The chain carries TRBV6-1 and TRBJ1-5, with 7 bases fitting TRBD1. The CDR3 loop reads CASSGQGGIGNQPQHF. Here the CDR3 DNA reads TGTGCCAGCAGTGGGCAGGGGGGCATTGGCAATCAGCCCCAGCATTTT.